This TCR beta chain was captured in a study of OX40 agonist ivuxolimab in advanced cancers. The CDR3 is 16 residues long. The germline V gene encodes CDR1 LNHNV and CDR2 YYDKDF (reference sequence). General study findings and limits: No antigen was identified for the clonally expanded peripheral T cells. With doses of 0.1 to 3.0 mg/kg, CD4+ and CD8+ blood T cells had undergone clonal expansion by week 6. More expanded clones were seen, on average, in CD8+ T cells than in CD4+.

On this clone: The antigen remains undetermined.

Method: immunoSEQ multiplex PCR; TCRdb's copy keeps in-frame clones and lacks some. Among about 79,000 clones listed, 75% to 95% were seen once. The study sampled blood at baseline, cycle 4 day 1, and cycle 7 day 1. The sequencing here drew on CD4+ or CD8+ T cells sorted from blood, taken in a trial of the OX40 agonist ivuxolimab. This TCR was recovered from an adult with an advanced solid tumor such as melanoma, head and neck, liver or kidney cancer. This chain links TRBV15 with TRBJ2-5; D might be TRBD1 (6 bases). Gene TRBJ2-7 matches the end of the DNA better, so the J call may be wrong. CDR3 coding DNA: TGTGCCACCAGCAGAGCAGGGGCCAGGGCCCCCTACGAGCAGTACTTC. This encodes CATSRAGARAPYEQYF.